The rows below give T cell receptor beta chains drawn from one sample of a study of cytomegalovirus exposure and HLA in healthy donors. Profiling relied on immunoSEQ multiplex PCR, and the TCRdb table lists in-frame clones only, not all of them. The sample lists about 180,000 clones, about 72% occurring once. The specimen was PBMCs. These receptor sequences come from a human donor in good health. Both conserved end residues are part of each CDR3. D genes are given only for firm matches. Clone size is shown for a subset of rows, as once, few, many or a class of expanded clone.

J,D,size,V,CDR3,DNA
TRBJ2-7,TRBD1,.,TRBV27,CASSWGQGAYEQYF,TGTGCCAGCAGTTGGGGACAGGGGGCCTACGAGCAGTACTTC
TRBJ1-4,.,few,TRBV5-6,CASSLGGSGEKLFF,TGTGCCAGCAGCTTAGGGGGTTCCGGTGAAAAACTGTTTTTT
TRBJ2-3,TRBD2,.,TRBV4-2,CASSLGRLAGVPDTQYF,TGTGCCAGCAGCCTTGGAAGACTAGCGGGGGTCCCGGATACGCAGTATTTT
TRBJ2-7,TRBD1,.,TRBV28,CASSLDRDGYEQYF,TGTGCCAGCAGTTTGGACAGGGACGGGTACGAGCAGTACTTC
TRBJ2-1,TRBD1,.,TRBV5-4,CASSYGTAYNEQFF,TGTGCCAGCAGCTACGGGACAGCCTACAATGAGCAGTTCTTC
TRBJ1-2,TRBD1,few,TRBV13,CASSLGRGRGNYGYTF,TGTGCCAGCAGCTTAGGCCGCGGCAGGGGGAACTATGGCTACACCTTC
TRBJ1-2,.,.,TRBV5-8,CASSLLRGAGGYTF,TGTGCCAGCAGCTTGCTTCGGGGGGCCGGCGGCTACACCTTC
TRBJ2-3,TRBD2,.,TRBV2,CASSEGRGLAGGDTQYF,TGTGCCAGCAGTGAAGGGAGGGGACTAGCGGGGGGTGATACGCAGTATTTT
TRBJ1-1,.,.,TRBV7-6,CASSLALGVNTEAFF,TGTGCCAGCAGCTTAGCTCTAGGGGTGAACACTGAAGCTTTCTTT
TRBJ2-5,.,.,TRBV6-9,CANPRAGTQSQETQYF,TGTGCCAACCCACGGGCGGGGACCCAGAGTCAAGAGACCCAGTACTTC
TRBJ2-1,TRBD2,.,TRBV19,CASTAGGWDEQFF,TGTGCCAGTACAGCGGGGGGGTGGGATGAGCAGTTCTTC
TRBJ1-3,TRBD1,.,TRBV6-1,CASSEGMGQGANTIYF,TGTGCCAGCAGTGAAGGAATGGGACAGGGGGCAAACACCATATATTTT
TRBJ1-2,TRBD1,.,TRBV19,CASSLTGGIYGYTF,TGTGCCAGTAGTCTCACAGGGGGCATCTATGGCTACACCTTC
TRBJ2-1,TRBD2,.,TRBV4-1,CASSPGAASGGSDEQFF,TGCGCCAGCAGCCCTGGAGCGGCTAGCGGGGGTAGCGATGAGCAGTTCTTC
TRBJ2-7,.,.,TRBV6-6,CASSYPPTADSYEQYF,TGTGCCAGCAGTTACCCCCCGACAGCTGACTCCTACGAGCAGTACTTC
TRBJ2-5,.,.,TRBV4-1,CASSQVQGVETQYF,TGCGCCAGCAGCCAGGTACAGGGAGTCGAGACCCAGTACTTC
TRBJ1-1,.,few,TRBV18,CASSQKRGDTEAFF,TGTGCCAGCTCACAGAAACGGGGTGACACTGAAGCTTTCTTT
TRBJ1-6,.,.,TRBV12-2,CASRPDRRYSPLHF,TGTGCAAGTCGCCCAGATAGGAGGTATTCACCCCTCCACTTT
TRBJ2-3,.,.,TRBV5-1,CASSPEAGVSTDTQYF,TGCGCCAGCAGCCCGGAGGCCGGAGTTAGCACAGATACGCAGTATTTT
TRBJ2-2,.,.,TRBV6-4,CASSVASQNTGELFF,TGTGCCAGCAGTGTGGCTAGCCAAAACACCGGGGAGCTGTTTTTT
TRBJ2-1,TRBD2,.,TRBV5-1,CASSLGPTSGAEEQFF,TGCGCCAGCAGCTTAGGGCCCACTAGCGGGGCCGAGGAGCAGTTCTTC
TRBJ2-3,TRBD2,.,TRBV18,CASSPLAGGADTQYF,TGTGCCAGCTCACCACTAGCGGGGGGGGCAGATACGCAGTATTTT
TRBJ2-1,TRBD2,few,TRBV6-1,CASSEFGGSNNEQFF,TGTGCCAGCAGTGAATTTGGCGGGAGTAACAATGAGCAGTTCTTC